This T cell receptor (beta chain) was found in a study of shared clonotypes between healthy human individuals (dated by TCRdb to between 2020 and 2021). General notes on the study: A couple of women and three men aged 18 to 49 years were included in the cohort. Per donor, leukapheresis produced somewhere between about 0.85 and 8.9 billion PBMCs. Different laboratories and diverse techniques were used to prepare libraries and sequence TCR repertoires, to increase sequencing depth and limit assay-specific biases. To estimate repertoire size and how much clonotypes are shared between individuals, the study performed deep sequencing of blood TCR repertoires from a handful of healthy adults. Per donor, three plates each were used for CD4 naive and CD4 memory, two for CD8 naive, and one for CD8 memory.

Donors were healthy HIV-negative adults with no recently reported acute infections or vaccinations. Only Caucasian adults living in Nashville, Tennessee, USA were represented among the donors. Magnetic negative selection was used to enrich CD4+ T cells, after which naive cells were positively selected on CD45RA and the negative fraction became the memory subset. Blood was collected by leukapheresis, and PBMCs were isolated by Ficoll-Histopaque density gradient centrifugation and then cryopreserved in liquid nitrogen vapor phase. Purity and quantity of every magnetically sorted T cell population were checked by analytical flow cytometry. From each sorted fraction, genomic DNA was isolated and quantified by UV absorbance on a Nanodrop 2000c. Using the deep immunoSEQ assay, TCR CDR3 regions were amplified from genomic DNA by multiplex PCR. Extracted genomic DNA from each cell subset was distributed evenly across all wells of several immunoSEQ 96-well plates, and each plate was treated as a replicate. For sorted subsets, each replicate PCR was loaded with approximately 190 ng genomic DNA, equivalent to some 31,000 T cell genomes. Purified libraries were measured with a Qubit 3.0 fluorometer, size-checked on a Bioanalyzer 2100, and measured again with the KAPA Library Quantification kit. Every immunoSEQ 96-well plate was sequenced on a separate single-read 150-cycle Illumina NextSeq 550 flow cell. The study's processing was this. Because the immunoSEQ output included only junctional sequences and no quality scores, the filtering could not be the same as the filtering used for full-length reads. To assign V/J genes and CDR3, sequences were annotated against IMGT germline references using PyIR, a Python wrapper for IgBLAST v1.9. Any read was removed if the V/J assignment was weak (E-value above 1e-6), the CDR3 was missing, or the read contained stop codons, out-of-frame junctions, or ambiguous translated residues. V3J clonotypes were defined as sequences sharing the same inferred V gene, J gene, and CDR3 amino acid sequence. To compute the percentage overlap between repertoires, the number of shared unique clonotypes was divided by the size of the smaller repertoire. Richness of each repertoire was evaluated using RTK rarefaction, the Chao1 estimator, and Recon v2.1 estimates of unobserved clonotypes. Generation probabilities were computed with OLGA for all TCRbeta clonotypes obtained by the gDNA method from several donors. TCRdb carries this immuneACCESS record with in-frame sequences only. Its versions omit some clonotypes, under half of them owing to an unresolved V gene in the studies checked, with the rest unexplained. V, J and clone size were drawn from that table, and D and trimming were deduced from the DNA. Here the sample has under 2.5 million clones; about 90% occur a single time. The ten largest clones add up to around 0.38% of the sample.

Taken from cysteine to phenylalanine, the CDR3 has 14 residues. This entry keeps only the CDR3 DNA: 42 bases, framed from base 1. Reading the germline V gene gives CDR1 SGHTA and CDR2 FQGNSA. Trimmed from V: 2 bases; trimmed from J: 6 bases; junction bases lacking a gene match: 2. Worth noting for this clone: Its recognized antigen is unknown. Qualities for individual bases were not recorded, and no much larger clone is one base off.

General study outcomes and caveats: Sampling was restricted to blood, and TCR repertoires in tissues likely differ from the TCR repertoires found in blood. Based on pairwise subsampling, the degree of clonotype sharing among donors was expected to be affected by sequencing depth. Around 5% of naive CD4, 3.5% of naive CD8, approximately 2% of memory CD4, and about 0.4% of memory CD8 clonotypes were shared across a handful of donors. The genetic and exposure-history diversity represented was limited by the small number of donors. Compared with non-shared clonotypes, the clonotypes found in all four sorted-subset donors had higher generation probabilities. Rarefaction of sorted-subset datasets indicated incomplete sequencing despite the large sequencing depth. Estimated clonotype richness was generally larger for naive than for memory subsets.

The receptor comes from a man between 18 and 35 years old in good health. Some clones in this sample may be carry-over from other donors' samples. The chain is assembled from TRBV7-2 and TRBJ1-4; TRBD1 lines up with 8 middle nucleotides. Sequenced input: naive CD4+ T cells from PBMCs. The cell subset or site tag for this specimen amounts to: CD45RA+ positively selected. The sequence in DNA is TGTGCCAGCAGCTTAAACAGGGGGTATGAAAAACTGTTTTTT. Protein translation: CASSLNRGYEKLFF.